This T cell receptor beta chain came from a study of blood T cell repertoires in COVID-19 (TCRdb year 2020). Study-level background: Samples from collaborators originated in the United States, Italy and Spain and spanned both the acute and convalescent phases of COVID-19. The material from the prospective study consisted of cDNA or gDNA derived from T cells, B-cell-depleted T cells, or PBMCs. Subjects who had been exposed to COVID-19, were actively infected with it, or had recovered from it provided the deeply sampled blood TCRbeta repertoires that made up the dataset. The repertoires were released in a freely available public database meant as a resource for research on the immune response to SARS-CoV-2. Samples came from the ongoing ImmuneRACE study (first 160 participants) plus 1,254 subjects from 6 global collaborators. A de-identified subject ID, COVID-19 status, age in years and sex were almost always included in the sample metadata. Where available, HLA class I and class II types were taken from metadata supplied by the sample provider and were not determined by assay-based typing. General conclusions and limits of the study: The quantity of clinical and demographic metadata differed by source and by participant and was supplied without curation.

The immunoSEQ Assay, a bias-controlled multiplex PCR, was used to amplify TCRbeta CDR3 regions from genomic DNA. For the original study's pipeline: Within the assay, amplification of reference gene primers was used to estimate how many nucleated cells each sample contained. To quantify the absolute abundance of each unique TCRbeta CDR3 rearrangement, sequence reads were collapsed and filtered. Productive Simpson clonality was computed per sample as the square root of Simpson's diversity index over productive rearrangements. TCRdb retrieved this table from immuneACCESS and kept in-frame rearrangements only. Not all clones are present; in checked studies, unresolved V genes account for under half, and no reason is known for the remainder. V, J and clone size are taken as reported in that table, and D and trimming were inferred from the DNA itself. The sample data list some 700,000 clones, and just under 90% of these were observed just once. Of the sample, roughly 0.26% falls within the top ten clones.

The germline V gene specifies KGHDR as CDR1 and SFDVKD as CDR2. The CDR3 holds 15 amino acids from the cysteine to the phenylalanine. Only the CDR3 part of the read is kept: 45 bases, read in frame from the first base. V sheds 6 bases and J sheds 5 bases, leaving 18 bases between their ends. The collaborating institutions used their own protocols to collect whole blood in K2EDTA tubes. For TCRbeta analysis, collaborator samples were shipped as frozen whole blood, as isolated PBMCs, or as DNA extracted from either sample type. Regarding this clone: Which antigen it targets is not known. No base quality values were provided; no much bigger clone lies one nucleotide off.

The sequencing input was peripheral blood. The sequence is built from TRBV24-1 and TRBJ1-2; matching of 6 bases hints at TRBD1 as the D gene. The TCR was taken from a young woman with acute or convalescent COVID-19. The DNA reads TGTGCCACCAGTCACAGGACAGTCTTCGGGTATGGCTACACCTTC. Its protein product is CATSHRTVFGYGYTF.